One sample yielded the 31 T cell receptor beta chains listed below, sequenced in a study of OX40 agonist ivuxolimab in advanced cancers. TCRdb keeps only in-frame clones here, not all; method: immunoSEQ multiplex PCR. The sample yields 39,000 or so clones, about 86% seen once. Sequenced here: CD4+ or CD8+ T cells sorted from blood, sampled in a trial of the OX40 agonist ivuxolimab. The receptors were sampled from an adult with an advanced solid tumor such as melanoma, head and neck, liver or kidney cancer.

The chain is built from TRBV2 and TRBJ2-3, with D hard to call. The CDR3 has 13 amino acids. Trimming pared 0 bases from V and 5 bases from J, leaving 6 bases between. Looked up from germline, CDR1 is SNHLY and CDR2 is FYNNEI. CDR3: CASSEAPIDTQYF. CDR3 DNA: TGTGCCAGCAGTGAAGCCCCCATAGATACGCAGTATTTT.

This clone appeared a few times. The chain has TRBV7-9 and TRBJ1-3; D is undetermined. Germline V gene data show CDR1 as SEHNR and CDR2 as FQNEAQ (reference sequence). This CDR3 comprises 16 residues. Deletions cut 2 bases from V and 0 bases from J, with 11 bases between. CDR3 region: CASSLWQLLSGNTIYF. The CDR3 DNA reads as TGTGCCAGCAGCTTATGGCAGCTACTCTCTGGAAACACCATATATTTT.

This clone was counted once. The chain recombines TRBV11-2 with TRBJ2-3, with 7 positions matching TRBD2. V lost 9 bases and J lost 5; bases outside the gene matches: 11. The CDR3 consists of 14 residues. The germline V gene encodes CDR1 SGHAT and CDR2 FQNNGV. CDR3 residues: CASRVAGVIDTQYF. The CDR3 nucleotides read TGTGCCAGTAGGGTGGCGGGGGTCATAGATACGCAGTATTTT.

V is TRBV6-5 and J is TRBJ2-1; 11 bases are shared with TRBD2. Trimming took 0 bases from V and 6 from J; bases not matched to a gene: 4. The CDR3 extends over 16 amino acids. Germline V CDR1 and CDR2: MNHEY, SVGAGI. DNA for the CDR3: TGTGCCAGCAGTTACTCGAGGACTAGCGGGTCCAATGAGCAGTTCTTC. It is translated as CASSYSRTSGSNEQFF.

The rearrangement uses TRBV13 and TRBJ2-2; TRBD1 matches 8 bases. With 6 bases clipped from V and 7 bases from J, the junction kept 10 bases outside the gene matches. Germline V gene sequence: CDR1 PRHDT, CDR2 FYEKMQ (reference sequence). The CDR3 is 15 residues long. This chain's CDR3 is CASSEARTGIGELFF. The CDR3 DNA follows: TGTGCCAGCAGTGAAGCCCGGACAGGGATCGGGGAGCTGTTTTTT.

This sequence joins TRBV18 and TRBJ2-3; D is ambiguous. CDR1 is KGHSH and CDR2 is LQKENI in the germline V gene. The CDR3 consists of 12 residues. Trimming shortened V by 1 base and J by 4 bases, and 3 bases separated the two germline ends. CDR3 region: CASSPRSDTQYF. The DNA of the CDR3 is TGTGCCAGCTCACCACGGTCAGATACGCAGTATTTT.

This clone was picked up a small number of times. As DNA, the CDR3 is TGTGCCAGCAGCTTAAACCCCGCTGGACCTGGAAACACCATATATTTT. Translating gives CASSLNPAGPGNTIYF. This sequence joins TRBV7-3 and TRBJ1-3; D gene uncertain. Deletions cut 1 base from V and 2 bases from J, with 12 bases between. The CDR3 is 16 amino acids. CDR1 is SGHTA and CDR2 is FQGTGA in the germline V gene. The whole variable domain, filled in from reference TRBV7-3 and TRBJ1-3, reads GAGVSQTPSNKVTEKGKYVELRCDPISGHTALYWYRQSLGQGPEFLIYFQGTGAADDSGLPNDRFFAVRPEGSVSTLKIQRTERGDSAVYLCASSLNPAGPGNTIYFGEGSWLTVV.

V gene TRBV30 combines with J gene TRBJ2-5, with D possibly being TRBD2 (6 bases). The J call could be wrong; TRBJ2-7 is a better fit for the DNA end. CDR1 is GTSNPN and CDR2 is SVGIG in the germline V gene (reference sequence). The CDR3 sequence is 15 residues long. In nucleotides, the CDR3 is TGTGCCTGGAGTGGCCCGGGACTTTACTTACGCGAGCAGTACTTC. It yields the protein CAWSGPGLYLREQYF.

The V call is TRBV6-6, the J call TRBJ2-5, with D perhaps TRBD2 (5 bases). Deletions cut 5 bases from V and 4 bases from J, with 14 bases between. The CDR3 has 14 residues. Germline CDR1 and CDR2: MNHNY and SVGAGI (reference sequence). The CDR3 reads CASSRIRGRETQYF. The CDR3 region has the DNA TGTGCCAGCAGTCGTATCCGGGGAAGAGAGACCCAGTACTTC.

V gene TRBV2 combines with J gene TRBJ1-2; D might be TRBD1 (5 bases). This CDR3 region has 16 residues. CDR1 and CDR2 (germline): SNHLY, FYNNEI. Trimming left V 2 bases short and J 0 bases short, with 13 bases between. For the CDR3, the DNA is TGTGCCAGCAGTGAAAGCAGGGATGGGGCTAACTATGGCTACACCTTC. It specifies CASSESRDGANYGYTF.

The CDR3 DNA is TGTGCCAGCAGTGAACAGCTGAACACCGGGGAGCTGTTTTTT. This encodes CASSEQLNTGELFF. This chain links TRBV2 with TRBJ2-2, with D uncertain. Deletions cut 2 bases from V and 1 base from J, with 5 bases between. The CDR3 has 14 amino acids. Germline V gene sequence: CDR1 SNHLY, CDR2 FYNNEI.

The chain links TRBV5-3 to TRBJ2-5; TRBD1 agrees at 8 bases. TRBV5-3 has ORF status, its function being uncertain. The CDR3 sequence is 15 residues long. The V gene end was trimmed by 3 bases and the J gene end by 1 base; junction bases not matched to a gene: 5. DNA of the CDR3: TGTGCCAGAAGCTACCCCAGGGGGCTCCAAGAGACCCAGTACTTC. Protein product: CARSYPRGLQETQYF.

The sample holds a few counts of this clone. The chain employs TRBV10-3 and TRBJ2-7; D remains ambiguous. Germline V gene data show CDR1 as ENHRY and CDR2 as SYGVKD. V lost 4 bases and J lost 4, with 14 bases in between. The CDR3 covers 14 residues. The CDR3 DNA reads as TGTGCCATCAGTGGGCAGTCGTCTACGTACGAGCAGTACTTC. Protein product: CAISGQSSTYEQYF.

The table lists this clone with a count of one. V gene TRBV11-2 combines with J gene TRBJ2-3; maybe TRBD2 (6 bases). Germline lookup yields CDR1 SGHAT and CDR2 FQNNGV. Trimming took off 8 bases at V and 6 bases at J, with 18 bases between the two ends. This CDR3 spans 14 amino acids. CDR3 in amino acids: CASGFGGLRDTQYF. In nucleotides, the CDR3 is TGTGCCAGCGGGTTCGGGGGTCTACGTGATACGCAGTATTTT.

This clone was recorded once. V is TRBV19 and J is TRBJ2-7, with TRBD2 matching over 7 bases. Germline V gene data show CDR1 as LNHDA and CDR2 as SQIVND (reference sequence). With V trimmed by 4 bases and J by 3 bases, 3 bases remained unmatched. The CDR3 runs 13 residues. The CDR3 DNA reads TGTGCCAGTAGTAATCGGGACTACTACGAGCAGTACTTC. This sequence encodes CASSNRDYYEQYF.

The chain has TRBV7-2 and TRBJ1-2; no clear D. Looked up from germline, CDR1 is SGHTA and CDR2 is FQGNSA. The V end lost 0 bases, the J end lost 9 bases, and 14 bases lay between the germline ends. This CDR3 is built from 14 residues. The CDR3 DNA is TGTGCCAGCAGCTTAGCACGGGGAGATCCACGCTACACCTTC. It encodes CASSLARGDPRYTF.

The J gene is TRBJ2-4, the V gene TRBV6-1; 9 bases are a match to TRBD1. This CDR3 region has 15 residues. V trimming: 6 bases; J trimming: 6 bases; junction bases outside the gene matches: 9. The V gene's germline CDR1 is MNHNS and CDR2 SASEGT. The CDR3 region is CASRLSQGAGNIQYF. DNA for the CDR3: TGTGCCAGCAGGCTCTCACAGGGGGCGGGAAACATTCAGTACTTC.

V usage is TRBV10-1 and J usage is TRBJ2-2, with D tentatively TRBD2 (6 bases). Germline loops: CDR1 WNHNN, CDR2 SYGVQD (reference sequence). The V gene lost 7 bases and the J gene lost 5 bases, with 17 bases spanning the gap. The CDR3 covers 15 residues. The chain's CDR3 is CASTPGDFETGELFF. The CDR3 DNA sequence: TGCGCCAGCACTCCGGGGGACTTCGAGACCGGGGAGCTGTTTTTT.

The rearrangement links TRBV5-1 to TRBJ1-1; D gene unclear. Germline-derived CDR1 and CDR2 are SGHRS and YFSETQ. The CDR3 length is 17 residues. V was trimmed by 2 bases and J by 2 bases, leaving 19 bases between them. The chain's CDR3 is CASSFGRPSGRNTEAFF. In DNA, the CDR3 is TGCGCCAGCAGCTTCGGCAGGCCCTCGGGAAGAAACACTGAAGCTTTCTTT. Looking up the rest from reference TRBV5-1 and TRBJ1-1 gives the full variable domain: KAGVTQTPRYLIKTRGQQVTLSCSPISGHRSVSWYQQTPGQGLQFLFEYFSETQRNKGNFPGRFSGRQFSNSRSEMNVSTLELGDSALYLCASSFGRPSGRNTEAFFGQGTRLTVV.

The count of this clone is one. The V gene is TRBV20-1, the J gene TRBJ2-7; D remains unclear. V lost 6 bases to trimming and J lost 2 bases, with 8 bases between them. There are 11 residues in the CDR3. The germline V gene encodes CDR1 DFQATT and CDR2 SNEGSKA (reference sequence). The DNA of the CDR3 is TGCAGTGCCGAGTCAGCCTACGAGCAGTACTTC. Protein: CSAESAYEQYF.

The chain carries TRBV21-1 and TRBJ2-5. TRBV21-1 is given as a pseudogene. The CDR3 is 10 residues long. The CDR3 DNA reads TGTGCCAGCGGGCAAGAGACCCAGTACTTC. Its protein is CASGQETQYF.

This rearrangement joins TRBV19 to TRBJ2-2, with TRBD1 identical over 7 bases. The V and J ends lost 3 bases and 3 bases, in that order; junction bases with no gene match: 4. Germline V gene sequence: CDR1 LNHDA, CDR2 SQIVND (reference sequence). The length of the CDR3 is 15 residues. CDR3 bases: TGTGCCAGTAGTATCCGGGACAGTTACACCGGGGAGCTGTTTTTT. It yields the protein CASSIRDSYTGELFF.

The V call is TRBV19, the J call TRBJ2-7; D is undetermined. Germline loops: CDR1 LNHDA, CDR2 SQIVND (reference sequence). Trimming cost V 3 bases and J 1 base, with 10 bases left between them. There are 14 residues in the CDR3. The CDR3 spells CASSIQIASYEQYF. The CDR3 nucleotides read TGTGCCAGTAGTATCCAAATAGCTTCCTACGAGCAGTACTTC.

This rearrangement joins TRBV5-1 to TRBJ1-1; no reliable D call. The CDR3 extends over 13 amino acids. Germline loops: CDR1 SGHRS, CDR2 YFSETQ. Trimming took 1 base from V and 1 from J, leaving 5 bases between them. The CDR3 reads CASSLTPNTEAFF. CDR3 bases: TGCGCCAGCAGCTTGACTCCGAACACTGAAGCTTTCTTT.

The chain has TRBV5-1 and TRBJ2-5; D unclear. V lost 2 bases and J lost 2, with 10 bases in between. Germline assignment: CDR1 SGHRS and CDR2 YFSETQ. The CDR3 runs to 14 residues. The chain's CDR3 is CASSLGRLQETQYF. For the CDR3, the DNA is TGCGCCAGCAGCTTAGGACGCTTACAAGAGACCCAGTACTTC.

This chain connects TRBV28 to TRBJ2-7; D is ambiguous. The V end was cut by 3 bases, the J end by 1 base, with 13 bases between. Germline CDR1 reads MDHEN; CDR2 reads SYDVKM. The CDR3 has 15 amino acids. CDR3 in DNA: TGTGCCAGCAGTTTCGTAGGAGCCAGATCCTACGAGCAGTACTTC. It yields the protein CASSFVGARSYEQYF.

The CDR3 DNA is TGTGCCAGCAGACCCCAGGGGGTGAGAACTGAAGCTTTCTTT. This translates into CASRPQGVRTEAFF. This sequence joins TRBV2 and TRBJ1-1; TRBD1 agrees at 7 bases. The junction had 9 bases not matched to a gene; V was cut back by 6 bases and J by 5 bases. There are 14 residues in the CDR3. Germline CDR1 is SNHLY and CDR2 is FYNNEI. The entire variable domain, with the rest obtained from reference TRBV2 and TRBJ1-1, is as follows: EPEVTQTPSHQVTQMGQEVILRCVPISNHLYFYWYRQILGQKVEFLVSFYNNEISEKSEIFDDQFSVERPDGSNFTLKIRSTKLEDSAMYFCASRPQGVRTEAFFGQGTRLTVV.

The rearrangement uses TRBV11-2 and TRBJ2-2; D is unclear. CDR3 length: 13 residues. CDR1 SGHAT and CDR2 FQNNGV come from the germline V gene. Trimming stripped 0 bases from V and 5 bases from J, with 4 bases between. The CDR3 DNA reads TGTGCCAGCAGCTTAGATGGAACCGGGGAGCTGTTTTTT. Translated: CASSLDGTGELFF.

In its sample, this clone ranks as medium-sized. V is TRBV27 and J is TRBJ2-7; D may be TRBD1 or TRBD2 (5 bases each). Trimming stripped 5 bases from V and 0 bases from J, with 14 bases between. The CDR3 length is 15 residues. Germline loops: CDR1 MNHEY, CDR2 SMNVEV (reference sequence). The CDR3 coding sequence is TGTGCCAGCAGTGCCCGGGACGGAAGCTCCTACGAGCAGTACTTC. It encodes CASSARDGSSYEQYF.

The chain joins TRBV14 to TRBJ2-1; 8 nucleotides align to TRBD2. This CDR3 spans 16 amino acids. V lost 3 bases and J lost 3; bases outside the gene matches: 7. Germline loops: CDR1 SGHDN, CDR2 FVKESK. CDR3 in DNA: TGTGCCAGCAGCCACCGTGAGCGGGGGCACTACAATGAGCAGTTCTTC. It is translated as CASSHRERGHYNEQFF.

The V gene is TRBV19, the J gene TRBJ1-5; TRBD1 matches at 10 bases. The CDR3 extends over 16 amino acids. V shed 5 bases and J 3 bases; nucleotides not matched to a gene: 7. Germline CDR1 is LNHDA and CDR2 is SQIVND (reference sequence). CDR3 protein: CASSSWTGGSNQPQHF. CDR3 DNA: TGTGCCAGTAGTTCTTGGACAGGGGGATCCAATCAGCCCCAGCATTTT.